The present T cell receptor (beta chain) was sequenced within a study of cytomegalovirus exposure and HLA in healthy donors (dated by TCRdb to the late 2010s). Some background on the complete study: An earlier analysis of 587 of the donors reported 250 to 350 Gb of sequence data and roughly 120 million unique TCR beta sequences obtained from roughly 170 million T cells. Because of strong linkage in the cohort, five DR-DQ haplotypes were treated as single units for association and clustering. Among the 398 genotyped donors, approximately 81% belonged to the genetic ancestry cluster associated with self-reported Caucasian donors. Donor age, sex, ethnicity and CMV serostatus were collected together with the repertoire data. The T cell repertoires of some 670 subjects were profiled by immunosequencing and related to cytomegalovirus serostatus. A separate validation cohort of about 110 different subjects was used in addition to the roughly 670-subject first cohort. Among several hundred genotyped donors of the cohort, an average of approximately 240,000 unique TCR beta nucleotide sequences was sequenced per donor, of which about 19% were non-productive. Genome-wide SNP genotypes for about 55% of the roughly 670 donors were used in a later genetic analysis, which treated that subset as a discovery cohort. Typing coverage differed by locus: A, B, C, DRB1 and DQB1 were typed in roughly 620-640 donors, DQA1 in approximately 520, DPA1 in some 600, and DPB1 in just under 480. HLA typing included class I and class II loci at four-digit resolution. In the later analysis, no new phenotypic data were used to find candidate immune exposures; instead, reliance was placed on TCR beta sequences and their occurrence across donors. Every repertoire in the discovery cohort had been generated on one and the same sequencing platform. To predict cytomegalovirus infection status, the study brought together high-throughput TCR immunosequencing, statistical association of individual TCRs with disease status, and machine learning. Roughly 300 gigabases of sequencing data and approximately 92 million unique TCR sequences made up an early release that covered over 550 HLA-typed donors. A later analysis re-examined previously published TCR beta repertoires from more than 600 donors and added high-resolution HLA genotyping to investigate patterns of TCR occurrence. An earlier analysis of 587 of the donors applied high-throughput TCR beta sequencing to assess whether each TCR beta V gene segment acted as functional or pseudogenic. The study aimed to test whether signatures of past pathogen exposure could be identified by cataloging public T cell receptors. What the study reported, not specific to this receptor: Compared with equally common non-associated chains, HLA-associated TCR beta chains in a later analysis were more clonally expanded and had lower generation probabilities. Because counts were too low, approximately 18 rarely observed V segments, including chromosome 9 orphons, were excluded from the earlier analysis of some 540 of the donors. Linkage disequilibrium might explain the correlated functional status among segregating V segments, but an unknown experimental factor could not be excluded. The authors suggested that the approach could potentially be generalized to other disease states and immunological phenotypes. Because HLA typing was missing for some donors at each locus, association tests included only the typed subset. In a later analysis, several top co-occurrence clusters were reported to appear linked to parvovirus B19, influenza, CMV and Epstein-Barr virus. In a later analysis, the rate of TCR association differed among HLA loci, with DRB1 alleles having the most associated TCRs and HLA-C alleles having the fewest. The presence/absence analyses assumed that sequencing depth was roughly uniform across donors, and that assumption may not be true. While some public TCRs were present in many individuals, most TCR sequences turned up only very rarely across donors. CMV serostatus was the only immune exposure information available for the cohort. In the study, around 160 TCR beta chains were listed as associated with cytomegalovirus. Compared with the roughly 670-donor mean, donors in an Asian-associated ancestry cluster had fewer N-insertions in productive TCRs, according to a later genetic analysis. The 87-base-pair reads could not distinguish some IMGT-functional V segments, including TRBV6-2 and TRBV6-3, so those segments were excluded. A cluster of highly shared sequence variants was judged likely to represent a technical artifact of the sequencing pipeline. Cytomegalovirus status was reported to be diagnosed by the classifier with high specificity and sensitivity in both the original and validation cohorts. According to a later analysis, most CMV-associated TCR beta chains appeared to be HLA-restricted, and the HLA associations seemed to be driven largely by CMV exposure. A further reported finding was that TCR beta sequences accurately predicted the HLA-A and HLA-B alleles for most subjects in the first cohort. A few of the identified cytomegalovirus-associated TCR beta chains were confirmed in vitro to be specific for cytomegalovirus antigens. At a false discovery rate of 0.05, a later analysis linked under 20,000 TCR beta sequences to specific HLA alleles. In an earlier analysis of roughly 500 of the donors, most TCR beta V segments appeared in productive rearrangements about 87% or about 30% of the time, broadly matching IMGT annotations. Strong co-occurrence of HLA alleles, especially DR and DQ, made assigning TCR associations to individual alleles difficult. V-gene and J-gene trimming of TCR beta chains was associated with a missense DCLRE1C variant in a later genetic analysis, and the association was replicated in an independent cohort. Only TCR beta chains were sequenced in this cohort, and the absence of alpha or paired-chain data limited detectable features.

CDR1 SGHTA and CDR2 FQGNSA are derived from the germline V gene. V is cut by 5 bases and J by 1 base, and the space between the germline ends is 23 bases. The CDR3 runs 18 amino acids, cysteine and phenylalanine included. Only CDR3 DNA is held: 54 bases, read in frame from base 1. Comment on this clone: Its antigen is not yet known. No qualities accompany the bases; no much larger clone lies one base away.

In total, 666 healthy bone marrow donors made up the cohort. Cohort members were all nominally healthy when sampled, although unrecorded immune exposures were likely present. The donor was CMV seronegative and belonged to the group of approximately 320 seronegative cohort members. A peripheral blood sample was provided by each donor, and peripheral blood mononuclear cells were used for TCR beta sequencing. The Qiagen DNeasy Blood Extraction Kit was used to extract genomic DNA from the blood cell samples. Library method: the immunoSEQ multiplex PCR assay. For the multiplex PCR, a mixture combining 60 forward primers for TCR Vbeta segments and 13 reverse primers for TCR Jbeta segments was used. The CDR3 region of rearranged TCR beta genes was amplified from genomic DNA with a multiplex PCR assay. The Illumina HiSeq System was used to sequence the amplified TCR beta libraries as 87-base-pair reads. As for how the authors treated the data: A later analysis tallied roughly 80 million unique TCR beta chains across the 660 or so repertoires, and approximately 12 million of those chains were shared by two or more donors. Raw reads were error-corrected and collapsed into unique sequences by a nearest-neighbor algorithm in which closely related sequences were merged to remove PCR and sequencing errors. Alignment of CDR3 sequences to IMGT reference sequences was used to assign V, D and J gene segments. Each retained sequence needed at least a six-nucleotide match to both a V gene segment and a J gene segment. Rearrangements were called productive when the CDR3 lacked stop codons and stayed in frame with V and J; all others were non-productive. Following IMGT convention, CDR3 was defined as the stretch from the second conserved V-encoded cysteine to the conserved J-encoded phenylalanine. The earlier analysis of fewer than 700 of the donors excluded sequences that lacked an unambiguous match to a single V gene segment. An earlier analysis of around 600 of the donors classified V segments as functional when productive rearrangements were above 56.7% and as segregating when the standard deviation between donors was above 5%. A statistical classification framework was developed to diagnose cytomegalovirus status using the catalog of TCR beta chain sequences. In a later analysis, TCR nucleotide sequences were compared against IMGT/GENE-DB human TR gene sequences so that V and J genes could be assigned. In a later analysis, CDR3 sequences and most-parsimonious VDJ recombination scenarios were assigned using the TCRdist pipeline. In a later analysis, each TCR beta chain was defined by its CDR3 amino acid sequence together with its V-gene family, and reads lacking a unique V-gene family were excluded. In a later analysis, 450 to 600 highly shared, low-generation-probability nucleotide sequences were removed to address suspected cross-contamination and a sequencing artifact. A later analysis calculated a clonal expansion index for each public chain from normalized within-repertoire ranks of inferred template counts. In a later analysis, generation probabilities were computed with a VDJ recombination model fitted to out-of-frame rearrangements, and the resulting probabilities were checked against IGoR. Hypergeometric tests were used in a later analysis to score TCR-TCR, TCR-HLA and TCR-CMV co-occurrence, with a repertoire-size bias correction applied to the TCR pairs. A later analysis estimated false discovery rates by permuting HLA or CMV assignments 20 times. In a later analysis, co-occurring TCRs were grouped with DBSCAN, and TCRdist sequence similarity was added when clustering was performed within HLA-allele-positive subsets. Co-occurrence clustering excluded repertoires with fewer than 30,000 or more than 120,000 public chains, plus five with anomalous nucleotide sharing. In TCRdb, the immuneACCESS table is reduced to in-frame sequences with V and J assigned. These tables do not hold every clone; where another copy was compared, an unresolved V gene accounts for under half, and the others remain unexplained. Clone size and V and J calls were adopted from that table, with D and trimming inferred from the DNA. The sample yields fewer than 200,000 clones; around 75% were counted once. The ten largest clones capture around 1.5% of the sample.

This receptor chain uses TRBV7-2 and TRBJ1-1, and perhaps TRBD1 as D gene, on 5 matching bases. The clonotype was recovered from a man between 18 and 29 years old in good health and CMV-seronegative. The sequencing input was PBMCs. CDR3 reads: CASSPDSRRVLRNTEAFF. The bases are TGTGCCAGCAGCCCCGACAGTAGAAGAGTCCTGAGGAACACTGAAGCTTTCTTT.